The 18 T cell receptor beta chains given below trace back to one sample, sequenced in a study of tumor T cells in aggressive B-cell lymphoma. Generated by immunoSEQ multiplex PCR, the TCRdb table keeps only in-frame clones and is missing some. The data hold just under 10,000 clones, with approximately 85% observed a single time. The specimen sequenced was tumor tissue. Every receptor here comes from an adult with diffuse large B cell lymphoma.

Written as DNA, the CDR3 is TGTGCCAGCAGCGTAGGTCAGGGGCCGTCACCCCTCCACTTT. Its translation: CASSVGQGPSPLHF. This chain joins TRBV9 and TRBJ1-6; tentative D call: TRBD1 (6 bases). The germline V and J ends were trimmed by 0 bases and 10 bases, with 11 bases remaining between them. Per the germline V gene, CDR1 is SGDLS and CDR2 is YYNGEE. The CDR3 contains 14 residues.

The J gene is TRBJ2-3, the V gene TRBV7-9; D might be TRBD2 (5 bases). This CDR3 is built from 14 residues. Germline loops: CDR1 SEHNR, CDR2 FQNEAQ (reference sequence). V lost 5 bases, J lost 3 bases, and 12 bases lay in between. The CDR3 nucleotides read TGTGCCAGCAGCCCCGCGGGTCGGACAGATACGCAGTATTTT. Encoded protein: CASSPAGRTDTQYF.

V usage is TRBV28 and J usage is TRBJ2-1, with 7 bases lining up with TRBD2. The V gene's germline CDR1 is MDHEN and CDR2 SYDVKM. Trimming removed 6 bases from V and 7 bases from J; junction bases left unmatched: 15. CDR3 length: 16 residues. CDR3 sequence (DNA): TGTGCCAGCAGCCCTCCCTGGCGGGAGATTCGGAATGAGCAGTTCTTC. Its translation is CASSPPWREIRNEQFF.

The CDR3 nucleotides read TGTGCCAGCAGGATACCGGGACTTAACACCGGGGAGCTGTTTTTT. This gives the protein CASRIPGLNTGELFF. The V call is TRBV11-2, the J call TRBJ2-2; D perhaps matches TRBD2 (6 bases). The CDR3 length is 15 residues. Germline lookup yields CDR1 SGHAT and CDR2 FQNNGV. The V end was cut by 6 bases, the J end by 2 bases, with 13 bases between.

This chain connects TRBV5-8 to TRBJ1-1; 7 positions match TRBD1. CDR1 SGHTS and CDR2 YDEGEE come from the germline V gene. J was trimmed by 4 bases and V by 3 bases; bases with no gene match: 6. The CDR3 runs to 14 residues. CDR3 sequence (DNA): TGTGCCAGCAGCTACAGGGGAGGAGGCACTGAAGCTTTCTTT. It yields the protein CASSYRGGGTEAFF.

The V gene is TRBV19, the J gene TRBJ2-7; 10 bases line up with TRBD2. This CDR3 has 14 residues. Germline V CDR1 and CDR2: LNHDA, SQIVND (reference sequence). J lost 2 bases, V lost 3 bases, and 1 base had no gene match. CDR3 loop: CASSISGRPYEQYF. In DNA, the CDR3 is TGTGCCAGTAGTATTAGCGGGAGGCCCTACGAGCAGTACTTC.

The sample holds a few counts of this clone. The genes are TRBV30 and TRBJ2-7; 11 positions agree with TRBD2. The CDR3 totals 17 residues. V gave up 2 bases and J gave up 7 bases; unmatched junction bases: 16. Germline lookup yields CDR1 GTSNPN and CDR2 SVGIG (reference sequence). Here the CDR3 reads CAWSSHFGLAGVGEQYF. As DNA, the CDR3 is TGTGCCTGGAGTTCCCATTTCGGACTAGCGGGTGTTGGGGAGCAGTACTTC.

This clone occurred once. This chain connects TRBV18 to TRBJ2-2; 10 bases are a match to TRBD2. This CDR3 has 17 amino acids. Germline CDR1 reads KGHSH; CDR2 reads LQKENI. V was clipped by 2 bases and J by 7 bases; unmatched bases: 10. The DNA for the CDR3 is TGTGCCAGCTCACCAGCGGGACTAGCGAAAGCGAGCGGGGAGCTGTTTTTT. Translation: CASSPAGLAKASGELFF.

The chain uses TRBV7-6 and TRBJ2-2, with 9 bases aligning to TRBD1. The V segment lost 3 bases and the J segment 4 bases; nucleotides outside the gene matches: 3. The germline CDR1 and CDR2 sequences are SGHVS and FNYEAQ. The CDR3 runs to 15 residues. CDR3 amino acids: CASSFGTGPTGELFF. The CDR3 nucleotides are TGTGCCAGCAGCTTTGGGACAGGGCCCACCGGGGAGCTGTTTTTT.

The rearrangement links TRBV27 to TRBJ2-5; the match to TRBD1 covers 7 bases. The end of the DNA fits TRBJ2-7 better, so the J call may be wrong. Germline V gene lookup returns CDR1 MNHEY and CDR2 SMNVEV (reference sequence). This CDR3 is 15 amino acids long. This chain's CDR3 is CASSAVGQTTYEQYF. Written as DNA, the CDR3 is TGTGCCAGCAGTGCCGTGGGACAGACGACCTACGAGCAGTACTTC.

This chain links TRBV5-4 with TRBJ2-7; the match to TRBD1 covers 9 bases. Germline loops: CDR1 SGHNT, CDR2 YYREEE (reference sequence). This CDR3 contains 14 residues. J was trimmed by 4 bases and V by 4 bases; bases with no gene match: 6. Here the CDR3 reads CASSRDREHYEQYF. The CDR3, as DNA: TGTGCCAGCAGCCGGGACAGGGAACATTACGAGCAGTACTTC.

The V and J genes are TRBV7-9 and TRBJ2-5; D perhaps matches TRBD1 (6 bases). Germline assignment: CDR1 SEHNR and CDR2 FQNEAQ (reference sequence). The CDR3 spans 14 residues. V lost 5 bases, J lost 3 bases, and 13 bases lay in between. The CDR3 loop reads CASSNQGTKETQYF. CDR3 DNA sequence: TGTGCCAGCAGCAACCAGGGGACGAAAGAGACCCAGTACTTC.

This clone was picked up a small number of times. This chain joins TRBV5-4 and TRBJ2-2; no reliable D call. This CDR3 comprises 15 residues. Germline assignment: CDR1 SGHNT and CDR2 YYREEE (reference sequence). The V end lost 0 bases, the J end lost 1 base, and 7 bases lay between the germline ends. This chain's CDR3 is CASSLGGLNTGELFF. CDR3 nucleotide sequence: TGTGCCAGCAGCTTGGGTGGCTTGAACACCGGGGAGCTGTTTTTT.

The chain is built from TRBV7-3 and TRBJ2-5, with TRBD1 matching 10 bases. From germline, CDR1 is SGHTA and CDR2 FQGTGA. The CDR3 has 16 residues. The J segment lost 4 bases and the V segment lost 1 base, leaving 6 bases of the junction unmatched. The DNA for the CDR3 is TGTGCCAGCAGCTTAAAGGGGGGACAGGGGAGAGAGACCCAGTACTTC. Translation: CASSLKGGQGRETQYF. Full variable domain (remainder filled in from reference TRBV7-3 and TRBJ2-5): GAGVSQTPSNKVTEKGKYVELRCDPISGHTALYWYRQSLGQGPEFLIYFQGTGAADDSGLPNDRFFAVRPEGSVSTLKIQRTERGDSAVYLCASSLKGGQGRETQYFGPGTRLLVL.

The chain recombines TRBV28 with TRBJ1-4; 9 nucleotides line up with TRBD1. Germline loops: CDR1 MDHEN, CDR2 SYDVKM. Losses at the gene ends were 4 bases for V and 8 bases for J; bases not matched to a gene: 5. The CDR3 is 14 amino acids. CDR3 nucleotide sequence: TGTGCCAGCAGTTGGACAGGGGTCTCCGAAAAACTGTTTTTT. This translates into CASSWTGVSEKLFF.

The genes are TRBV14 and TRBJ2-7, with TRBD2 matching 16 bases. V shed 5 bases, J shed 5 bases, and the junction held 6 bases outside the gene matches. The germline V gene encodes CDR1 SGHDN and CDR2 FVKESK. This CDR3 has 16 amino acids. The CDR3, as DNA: TGTGCCAGCAGCACCGGGGGACTAGCGGGAGGGAACGAGCAGTACTTC. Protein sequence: CASSTGGLAGGNEQYF.

As DNA, the CDR3 is TGCGCCAGCAGCTTGGCCTGGGGGGTGGGGCCAGCATCCTACGAGCAGTACTTC. Its protein product is CASSLAWGVGPASYEQYF. The V gene is TRBV5-1, the J gene TRBJ2-7, with D possibly matching TRBD2 (6 bases). CDR1 SGHRS and CDR2 YFSETQ come from the germline V gene. The V and J ends lost 0 bases and 1 base respectively, with 20 bases between them. This CDR3 comprises 18 residues.

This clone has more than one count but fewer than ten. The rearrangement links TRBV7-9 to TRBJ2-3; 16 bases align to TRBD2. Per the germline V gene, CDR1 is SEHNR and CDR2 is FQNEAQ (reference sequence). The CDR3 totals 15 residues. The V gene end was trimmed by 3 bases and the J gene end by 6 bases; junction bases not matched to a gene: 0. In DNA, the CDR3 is TGTGCCAGCAGCTTGGGACTAGCGGGAGGGGATACGCAGTATTTT. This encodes CASSLGLAGGDTQYF.